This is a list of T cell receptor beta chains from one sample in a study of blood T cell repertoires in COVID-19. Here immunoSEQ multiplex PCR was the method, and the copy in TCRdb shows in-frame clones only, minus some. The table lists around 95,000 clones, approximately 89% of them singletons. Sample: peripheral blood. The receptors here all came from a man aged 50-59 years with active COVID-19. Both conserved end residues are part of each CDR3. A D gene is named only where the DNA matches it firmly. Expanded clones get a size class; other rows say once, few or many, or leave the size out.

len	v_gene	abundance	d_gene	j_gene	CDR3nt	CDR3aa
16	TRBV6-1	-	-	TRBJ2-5	TGTGCCAGCAGTGAGCTGTATTCGGCAGGGGCGAAGACCCAGTACTTC	CASSELYSAGAKTQYF
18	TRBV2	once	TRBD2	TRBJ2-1	TGTGCCAGCTTTAAGGGGCTAGCGGGGGGGCCCTCCTACAATGAGCAGTTCTTC	CASFKGLAGGPSYNEQFF
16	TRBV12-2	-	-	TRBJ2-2	TGTGCAAGTCGCTTAGAAAGGGGGCCGGGGACCGGGGAGCTGTTTTTT	CASRLERGPGTGELFF
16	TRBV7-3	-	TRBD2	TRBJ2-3	TGTGCCAGCAGCCCGAGTCCTAGCGGGGGACTCTCAACGCAGTATTTT	CASSPSPSGGLSTQYF
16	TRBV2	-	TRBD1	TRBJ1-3	TGTGCCAGCAGCGCGGGGACAGGGGTAGATGGAAACACCATATATTTT	CASSAGTGVDGNTIYF
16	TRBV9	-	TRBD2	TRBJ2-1	TGTGCCAGCAGCGTCTCGAGCGGGGAAACCTACAATGAGCAGTTCTTC	CASSVSSGETYNEQFF
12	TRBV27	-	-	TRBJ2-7	TGTGCCAGCAGTTTAAGGGGCTACGAGCAGTACTTC	CASSLRGYEQYF
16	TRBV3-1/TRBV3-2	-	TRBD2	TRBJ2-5	TGTGCCAGCAGCCCAGCTCCTAGCGGGGGGGAAGAGACCCAGTACTTC	CASSPAPSGGEETQYF
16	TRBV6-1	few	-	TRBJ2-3	TGTGCCAGCAGTGAAATCGCTCGTACTAGCACAGATACGCAGTATTTT	CASSEIARTSTDTQYF
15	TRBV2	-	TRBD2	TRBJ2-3	TGTGCCAGCAGAAGACTAGCGGGAGAGTTGGATACGCAGTATTTT	CASRRLAGELDTQYF
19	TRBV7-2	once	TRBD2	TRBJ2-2	TGTGCCAGCAGCTTAGCGTTAGCTAGCGGGGGCTCGAACACCGGGGAGCTGTTTTTT	CASSLALASGGSNTGELFF
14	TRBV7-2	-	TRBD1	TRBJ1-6	TGTGCCAGCAGCTTAGGGGACAGAGCGAGACCCCTCCACTTT	CASSLGDRARPLHF
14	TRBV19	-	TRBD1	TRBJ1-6	TGTGCCAGGCCGACAGGGATGAATAATTCACCCCTCCACTTT	CARPTGMNNSPLHF
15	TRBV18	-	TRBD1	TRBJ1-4	TGTGCCAGCTCACCCCGACAGGGGGCGCCTGAAAAACTGTTTTTT	CASSPRQGAPEKLFF
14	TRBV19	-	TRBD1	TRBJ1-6	TGTGCCAGTAGTACGGACAGGGGGCTTTCACCCCTCCACTTT	CASSTDRGLSPLHF
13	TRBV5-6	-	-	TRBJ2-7	TGTGCCAGCAGCTTGCCGGGGAACTACGAGCAGTACTTC	CASSLPGNYEQYF
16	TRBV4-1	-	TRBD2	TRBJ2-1	TGCGCCAGCAGCCAAGGGGTTAGCGGGATCTACAATGAGCAGTTCTTC	CASSQGVSGIYNEQFF
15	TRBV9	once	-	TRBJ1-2	TGTGCCAGCAGCCCCGGGGACACTCCTAACTATGGCTACACCTTC	CASSPGDTPNYGYTF
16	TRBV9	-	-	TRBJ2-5	TGTGCCAGCAGCGTAGGGTCAGGGCCTTGGGGAGAGACCCAGTACTTC	CASSVGSGPWGETQYF
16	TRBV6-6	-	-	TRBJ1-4	TGTGCCAGCAGCTCCCCCGATGGGGGGGGCGGCGAAAAACTGTTTTTT	CASSSPDGGGGEKLFF
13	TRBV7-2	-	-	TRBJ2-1	TGTGCCAGCAGCCTTTGGGCCGGGGATGAGCAGTTCTTC	CASSLWAGDEQFF
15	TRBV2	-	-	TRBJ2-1	TGTGCCAGCAGTGAAGGTAATCCCCCCTACAATGAGCAGTTCTTC	CASSEGNPPYNEQFF
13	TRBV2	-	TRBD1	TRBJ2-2	TGTGCCAGCAAGACAGGGGACACCGGGGAGCTGTTTTTT	CASKTGDTGELFF
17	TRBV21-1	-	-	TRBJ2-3	TGTGCCAGCAGCAAGCCCGCTAGCGGACCTAGCACAGATACGCAGTATTTT	CASSKPASGPSTDTQYF
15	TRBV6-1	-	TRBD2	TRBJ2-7	TGTGCCAGCAGTGAAGTAGCGGGGGGGCAGTACGAGCAGTACTTC	CASSEVAGGQYEQYF
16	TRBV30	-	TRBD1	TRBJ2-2	TGTGCCTGGAGAACTTACAGGGGCTCGAACACCGGGGAGCTGTTTTTT	CAWRTYRGSNTGELFF
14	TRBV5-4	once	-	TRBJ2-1	TGTGCCAGCAGTCCCCCCGTGAGAGACAATGAGCAGTTCTTC	CASSPPVRDNEQFF
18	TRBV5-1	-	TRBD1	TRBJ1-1	TGCGCCAGCCGGACATACCTAGCGGGACAGATCATGAACACTGAAGCTTTCTTT	CASRTYLAGQIMNTEAFF
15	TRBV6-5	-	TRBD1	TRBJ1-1	TGTGCCAGCAGTTTAGGGGACAGAACGAACACTGAAGCTTTCTTT	CASSLGDRTNTEAFF
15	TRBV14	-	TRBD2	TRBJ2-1	TGTGCCAGCAGCCAGGCCAACAGCGGGAGAGGTGAGCAGTTCTTC	CASSQANSGRGEQFF
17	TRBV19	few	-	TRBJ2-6	TGTGCCAGTAGTAGCAGGGCTAGAGCCTCTGGGGCCAACGTCCTGACTTTC	CASSSRARASGANVLTF
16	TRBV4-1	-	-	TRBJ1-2	TGCGCCAGCAGCCAAGATCTGACCGGGGTTAACTATGGCTACACCTTC	CASSQDLTGVNYGYTF
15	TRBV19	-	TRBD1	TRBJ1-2	TGTGCCGGAAGGGACAGCGGGGGGCCTAACTATGGCTACACCTTC	CAGRDSGGPNYGYTF
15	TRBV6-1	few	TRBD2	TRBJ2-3	TGTGCCAGCAGTGATAGCGGGGGGGCCGCAGATACGCAGTATTTT	CASSDSGGAADTQYF
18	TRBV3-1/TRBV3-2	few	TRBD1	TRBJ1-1	TGTGCCAGCAGCCAAGAAAAAGCCCTCGACAGGGAGAACACTGAAGCTTTCTTT	CASSQEKALDRENTEAFF
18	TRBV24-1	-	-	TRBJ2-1	TGTGCCACCAGTGATTCCCCCTCCAGGGGAAGATCCTACAATGAGCAGTTCTTC	CATSDSPSRGRSYNEQFF
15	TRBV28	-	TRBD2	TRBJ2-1	TGTGCCAGCTGCACTAGCGACCTAGTTTCGAATGAGCAGTTCTTC	CASCTSDLVSNEQFF
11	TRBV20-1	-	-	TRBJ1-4	TGCAGTGCTAGAGTGGGCGAAAAACTGTTTTTT	CSARVGEKLFF
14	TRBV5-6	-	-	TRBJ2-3	TGTGCCAGCAGCTTGAGGGGGACCACAGATACGCAGTATTTT	CASSLRGTTDTQYF
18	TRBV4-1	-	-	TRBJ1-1	TGCGCCAGCAGCCAAGGAGCCAGGCTCCGCTCTGTGAACACTGAAGCTTTCTTT	CASSQGARLRSVNTEAFF
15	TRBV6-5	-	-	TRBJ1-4	TGTGCCAGCAGGGGCTGGACTGCGAAGAATGAAAAACTGTTTTTT	CASRGWTAKNEKLFF
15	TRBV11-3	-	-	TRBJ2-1	TGTGCCAGCAGCTTATTCAGTGACTCCTACAATGAGCAGTTCTTC	CASSLFSDSYNEQFF
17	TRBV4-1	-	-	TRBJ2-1	TGCGCCAGCAGCCAAGGAACAGCCATAGGTAACTCCAATGAGCAGTTCTTC	CASSQGTAIGNSNEQFF
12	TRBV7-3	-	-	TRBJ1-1	TGTGCCAGCAGCGCGGGCGGCGATGAAGCTTTCTTT	CASSAGGDEAFF
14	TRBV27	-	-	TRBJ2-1	TGTGCCAGCAACAAGGCCGGGATTGAGAATGAGCAGTTCTTC	CASNKAGIENEQFF
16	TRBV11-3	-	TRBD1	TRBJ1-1	TGTGCCAGCAGCGGCTGGACAGGGTGGGGGAACACTGAAGCTTTCTTT	CASSGWTGWGNTEAFF
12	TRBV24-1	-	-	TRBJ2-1	TGTGCCACCTCAGGGATAGGCAATGAGCAGTTCTTC	CATSGIGNEQFF
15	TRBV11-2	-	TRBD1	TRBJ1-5	TGTGCCAGCAGCCCGACAGGGGGTAGCAATCAGCCCCAGCATTTT	CASSPTGGSNQPQHF
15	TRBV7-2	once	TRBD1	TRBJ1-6	TGTGCCAGGAAAACAGGGGGCCGAGGGGATTCACCCCTCCACTTT	CARKTGGRGDSPLHF
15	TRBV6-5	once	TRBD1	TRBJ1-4	TGTGCCAGCAACTCCCCGGGACAGCTAATGAAAAAACTGTTTTTT	CASNSPGQLMKKLFF